The 20 T cell receptor beta chains below all came from one sample that was sequenced in a study of CXCR3-negative and CXCR3-positive naive CD8 T cells. Via 5' RACE with UMI labels, TRB cDNA libraries were prepared. TCRdb re-called the 5' RACE reads, yielding one record per CDR3 amino acid sequence without DNA. This sample's clone table lists 4,500 to 7,000 distinct CDR3 sequences. Whole-study findings and limits: The TRB CDR3s that CXCR3-positive naive cells carried were more hydrophobic than those of CXCR3-negative naive cells.

These receptors are not linked to any known antigen. Sequencing was carried out using naive CXCR3+ CD8+ T cells from blood. Subset reported: CD45RO-CCR7+CD27+CD95- naive CD8+ T cells expressing CXCR3 (TNR3+). These receptors came from a human donor in good health. Some clones in this sample may be carry-over from other donors' samples.

This clonotype is deemed medium-sized by its frequency. The V call is TRBV3-1, the J call TRBJ2-1. Germline CDR1 is LGHDT and CDR2 is YNNKEL (reference sequence). The CDR3 spans 13 residues. CDR3 protein: CASSQDFLAEQFF.

The genes are TRBV3-1 and TRBJ1-2; the TCRdb D gene call, TRBD1, has no DNA to confirm it. CDR3 size: 18 residues. Germline CDR1 and CDR2: LGHDT and YNNKEL (reference sequence). CDR3 sequence: CASSQDARGLRSNYGYTF.

This chain uses TRBV6-2 or TRBV6-3 with TRBJ2-7; absent DNA, TCRdb's TRBD2 call cannot be checked. Germline V CDR1 and CDR2: MNHEY, SVGEGT. CDR3 length equals 16 residues. The CDR3 here is CASSYYFSGSSYEQYF.

This chain links TRBV15 with TRBJ2-6; TCRdb's D gene call, TRBD2, goes unchecked for lack of DNA. Germline CDR1 LNHNV, CDR2 YYDKDF (reference sequence). There are 16 residues in the CDR3. This CDR3 reads CATSPQGLSGANVLTF.

Considering frequency, this clonotype is medium-sized. The chain links TRBV29-1 to TRBJ2-7. Per the germline V gene, CDR1 is SQVTM and CDR2 is ANQGSEA. This CDR3 has 13 residues. CDR3 sequence: CSVEEGDSYEQYF.

The gene calls are TRBV10-3 and TRBJ1-2. CDR3 length: 15 residues. The germline gives CDR1 ENHRY, CDR2 SYGVKD. The CDR3 here is CAISGRTVANYGYTF.

This clonotype counts as medium-sized by frequency. CDR3 residues: CASSLGVSSYEQYF. The chain links TRBV5-6 to TRBJ2-7. This CDR3 comprises 14 residues. CDR1 SGHDT and CDR2 YYEEEE come from the germline V gene.

This chain links TRBV6-1 with TRBJ2-1. Germline V gene lookup returns CDR1 MNHNS and CDR2 SASEGT. The CDR3 is 14 amino acids. CDR3 amino acids: CASSESSSYNEQFF.

This clonotype counts as medium-sized by frequency. V is TRBV29-1 and J is TRBJ2-2; the D call from TCRdb, TRBD1, cannot be confirmed without DNA. The CDR3 sequence is 16 residues long. Germline CDR1 reads SQVTM; CDR2 reads ANQGSEA. CDR3 sequence: CSANNPEVPNTGELFF.

The rearrangement links TRBV5-6 to TRBJ2-2. This CDR3 has 15 amino acids. CDR1 and CDR2 from the germline V gene are SGHDT and YYEEEE. CDR3 protein: CASSFLTPAPGELFF.

V gene TRBV30 combines with J gene TRBJ1-1. CDR3 length equals 12 residues. Germline V lookup: CDR1 GTSNPN, CDR2 SVGIG (reference sequence). The CDR3 here is CAWSVSDTEAFF.

This chain connects TRBV29-1 to TRBJ2-1; the TCRdb D gene call, TRBD2, has no DNA to confirm it. The CDR3 extends over 16 amino acids. Germline V gene sequence: CDR1 SQVTM, CDR2 ANQGSEA. CDR3 loop: CSDINPLADLYNEQFF.

V and J are TRBV15 and TRBJ2-5; the D call from TCRdb, TRBD2, cannot be confirmed without DNA. Germline-derived CDR1 and CDR2 are LNHNV and YYDKDF (reference sequence). The CDR3 totals 17 residues. The CDR3 spells CATSSDVTSGDQETQYF.

The chain employs TRBV25-1 and TRBJ2-2. The CDR3 totals 14 residues. The germline V gene has CDR1 MGHDK and CDR2 SYGVNS. The CDR3 sequence: CASSDEVATGELFF.

V usage is TRBV7-9 and J usage is TRBJ2-7; the TCRdb call, TRBD1, lacks DNA for checking. This CDR3 has 11 amino acids. CDR1 and CDR2 (germline): SEHNR, FQNEAQ (reference sequence). CDR3 amino acids: CASSVGNEQYF.

This clonotype registers medium-sized (0.01 to 0.1%) by frequency. The chain's CDR3 is CASSFTAYEQYF. V gene TRBV28 combines with J gene TRBJ2-7. CDR3 size: 12 residues. Looked up from germline, CDR1 is MDHEN and CDR2 is SYDVKM.

The chain recombines TRBV5-5 with TRBJ2-7. The CDR3 totals 13 residues. Germline lookup yields CDR1 SGHKS and CDR2 YYEKEE (reference sequence). CDR3 sequence: CASSLVGSYEQYF. The complete variable domain, with remaining parts taken from reference TRBV5-5 and TRBJ2-7, reads DAGVTQSPTHLIKTRGQQVTLRCSPISGHKSVSWYQQVLGQGPQFIFQYYEKEERGRGNFPDRFSARQFPNYSSELNVNALLLGDSALYLCASSLVGSYEQYFGPGTRLTVT.

The chain carries TRBV4-2 and TRBJ2-7; TCRdb outputs TRBD2, but without DNA this stays unchecked. Germline V gives CDR1 LGHNA, CDR2 YNFKEQ. This CDR3 region has 12 residues. Here the CDR3 reads CASSPLTGEQYF.

The V call is TRBV5-1, the J call TRBJ2-1. The CDR3 sequence is 15 residues long. Germline V gene data show CDR1 as SGHRS and CDR2 as YFSETQ. CDR3 residues: CASSASWSSYNEQFF.

The V and J genes are TRBV29-1 and TRBJ1-2; TCRdb picks TRBD1, but there is no DNA to check that call. Germline V gene data show CDR1 as SQVTM and CDR2 as ANQGSEA. This CDR3 has 14 residues. The CDR3 loop is CSVDGQSTASGYTF.